This T cell receptor beta chain comes out of a study of beta chain features in type 1 diabetes. Study-level findings and limits: Across all four CD4+ subsets, people with type 1 diabetes showed modestly shorter TCRB CDR3s.

After removal of 1 base from V and 4 bases from J, the junction contained 7 bases not matched to a gene. The CDR3 consists of 16 residues. CDR1 and CDR2 (germline): SGHTA, FQGTGA. Expressed TCRB transcripts were sequenced because the entire RNA isolate underwent reverse transcription. The assay was immunoSEQ multiplex PCR, and TCRdb's table has in-frame clones only and misses some. Of about 160,000 clones in the sample, roughly 8% are singletons; the top ten hold about 0.95%. This clone came up a few times. The antigen is unknown. The receptor was derived from a woman aged 35 to 49 with type 1 diabetes. The V and J genes are TRBV7-3 and TRBJ2-1, with 7 bases matching TRBD2. Sequenced: central memory CD4+ T cells from blood. CDR3 DNA sequence: TGTGCCAGCAGCTTAATTGGTGGCGGGAGTTACAATGAGCAGTTCTTC. As protein: CASSLIGGGSYNEQFF.